What follows are 11 T cell receptor beta chains derived from one specimen sequenced in a study of CD8 T cells in ankylosing spondylitis (TCRdb year 2017). Library preparation employed 5' RACE. Instrument used: Illumina HiSeq 2500. TCRdb reworked the public reads: Q25 trimming with fastp, MiXCR clone assembly, productive beta chains retained. Every distinct CDR3 protein forms one entry, paired with its most common genes and DNA. This sample lists approximately 260,000 distinct CDR3 sequences; about 20% were detected once. The top ten clones comprise around a third of the sample. Specimen: blood, either unsorted or a sorted T cell fraction (not recorded which). Receptors originate from a male donor with ankylosing spondylitis or in good health (not recorded which).

This chain joins TRBV7-2 and TRBJ2-5, with TRBD2 identical over 7 bases. Trimming at V came to 1 base and at J to 5 bases, leaving 4 bases not matched to a gene. Germline V gene sequence: CDR1 SGHTA, CDR2 FQGNSA. The CDR3 runs 14 residues. The CDR3 DNA reads as TGTGCCAGCAGCTTAGTCTGGGGGGGGGAGACCCAGTACTTC. This translates into CASSLVWGGETQYF.

The V call is TRBV29-1, the J call TRBJ2-7, with 8 bases that match TRBD2. This CDR3 is built from 15 residues. Germline assignment: CDR1 SQVTM and CDR2 ANQGSEA. With 3 bases clipped from V and 3 bases from J, the junction kept 10 bases outside the gene matches. The CDR3 sequence is CSVEGDSGNDYEQYF. CDR3 DNA: TGCAGCGTTGAGGGCGATAGCGGGAATGACTACGAGCAGTACTTC.

J is TRBJ2-7 and V is TRBV10-3; D unresolved. The germline V gene has CDR1 ENHRY and CDR2 SYGVKD. The CDR3 runs 15 residues. The V gene lost 3 bases and the J gene lost 5 bases, with 17 bases spanning the gap. The CDR3: CAISDPDLAANEQYF. CDR3 sequence (DNA): TGTGCCATCAGTGACCCGGACCTCGCAGCCAACGAGCAGTACTTC.

This clonotype was found many times. The chain uses TRBV12-3 or TRBV12-4 and TRBJ2-1; 9 nucleotides agree with TRBD2. V was pared by 1 base and J by 4 bases, with 8 bases of the junction left unmatched. The CDR3 extends over 17 amino acids. DNA of the CDR3: TGTGCCAGCAGTTTAGGGCTAGCGGGGAACATGTACAATGAGCAGTTCTTC. It yields the protein CASSLGLAGNMYNEQFF.

The chain combines TRBV6-5 with TRBJ2-1; D possibly corresponds to TRBD2 (5 bases). Germline lookup yields CDR1 MNHEY and CDR2 SVGAGI. CDR3 length: 13 amino acids. Deletions cut 3 bases from V and 7 bases from J, with 10 bases between. The CDR3 loop reads CASSYSSINEQFF. The CDR3 DNA sequence: TGTGCCAGCAGTTATTCTAGCATAAATGAGCAGTTCTTC.

There are many counts of this clonotype. The V call is TRBV20-1, the J call TRBJ2-4, with 9 bases lining up with TRBD1. The CDR3 is made up of 15 amino acids. Germline values: CDR1 DFQATT, CDR2 SNEGSKA (reference sequence). J was trimmed by 8 bases and V by 5 bases; bases with no gene match: 13. The CDR3 protein is CSALPGQGAVDIQYF. The DNA for the CDR3 is TGCAGTGCTCTCCCGGGACAGGGCGCCGTTGACATTCAGTACTTC.

The gene calls are TRBV6-1 and TRBJ2-2; D may match TRBD1 or TRBD2 (7 bases each). From germline, CDR1 is MNHNS and CDR2 SASEGT. The CDR3 sequence is 15 residues long. V was clipped by 11 bases and J by 2 bases, with 18 bases between them. This chain's CDR3 is CACISGDRNTGELFF. The DNA of the CDR3 is TGTGCCTGCATCAGCGGGGACAGAAACACCGGGGAGCTGTTTTTT.

This clonotype was picked up a small number of times. J is TRBJ2-2 and V is TRBV4-3; the D is unclear. CDR3 length equals 15 residues. Germline CDR1 reads LGHNA; CDR2 reads YSLEER. Trimming took off 1 base at V and 2 bases at J, with 8 bases between the two ends. The CDR3 reads CASSQATPNTGELFF. The CDR3 DNA is TGCGCCAGCAGCCAAGCTACGCCTAACACCGGGGAGCTGTTTTTT.

This clonotype was detected ten times or more. The V gene is TRBV29-1, the J gene TRBJ2-1; D is unclear. The CDR3 extends over 9 amino acids. The germline gives CDR1 SQVTM, CDR2 ANQGSEA. CDR3 sequence (DNA): TGCAGTGATGATTCGGAGCAGTTCTTC. Its protein is CSDDSEQFF.

CDR3 loop: CASSLTPISTDTQYF. CDR3 in DNA: TGTGCCAGCAGCTTAACACCCATAAGCACAGATACGCAGTATTTT. The rearrangement links TRBV7-2 to TRBJ2-3; no clear D gene. V lost 2 bases and J lost 0, with 9 bases in between. Germline values: CDR1 SGHTA, CDR2 FQGNSA. This CDR3 has 15 residues.

There are many counts of this clonotype. CDR3 loop: CSACSSGTLVQETQYF. The CDR3 DNA is TGCAGCGCATGCTCTAGCGGGACCCTTGTTCAAGAGACCCAGTACTTC. The V call is TRBV29-1, the J call TRBJ2-5; 9 nucleotides agree with TRBD2. CDR3 length: 16 amino acids. CDR1 SQVTM and CDR2 ANQGSEA come from the germline V gene. J gave up 2 bases and V 7 bases, and 14 bases lay outside the gene matches. The entire variable domain, with the rest obtained from reference TRBV29-1 and TRBJ2-5, is as follows: SAVISQKPSRDICQRGTSLTIQCQVDSQVTMMFWYRQQPGQSLTLIATANQGSEATYESGFVIDKFPISRPNLTFSTLTVSNMSPEDSSIYLCSACSSGTLVQETQYFGPGTRLLVL.